The rows below give T cell receptor beta chains drawn from one sample of a study of OX40 agonist ivuxolimab in advanced cancers. Only in-frame clones appear in the TCRdb table, and some are missing; sequencing was by immunoSEQ multiplex PCR. The sample lists just over 95,000 clones, 90% seen once, with more than 0.15% in the top ten. The starting material was CD4+ or CD8+ T cells sorted from blood, obtained in a trial of the OX40 agonist ivuxolimab. These receptors were collected from an adult with an advanced solid tumor such as melanoma, head and neck, liver or kidney cancer. The CDR3 runs from the conserved cysteine through the conserved F or W. D genes are given only for firm matches. Clone size is not always given. Where it is, it says once, few, many or a class for expanded clones.

V gene	J gene	clone size	D gene	CDR3 DNA	CDR3 protein
TRBV7-9	TRBJ2-3	-	-	TGTGCCAGCAGCGCCGGACTCACCCTAAGCACAGATACGCAGTATTTT	CASSAGLTLSTDTQYF
TRBV5-3	TRBJ1-1	-	-	TGTGCCAGAAGCTTCGTAAACGTTTGGCAGGGGTACACTGAAGCTTTCTTT	CARSFVNVWQGYTEAFF
TRBV6-1	TRBJ2-3	-	TRBD1	TGTGCCAGTTCCAGGGGGATCACAGATACGCAGTATTTT	CASSRGITDTQYF
TRBV28	TRBJ2-7	-	TRBD2	TGTGCCAGCAGTTGGGGACTAGCGGGGGAGTACGAGCAGTACTTC	CASSWGLAGEYEQYF
TRBV30	TRBJ2-7	once	-	TGTGCCTGGAGTGTACTTAGCGGAAGCTCCTACGAGCAGTACTTC	CAWSVLSGSSYEQYF
TRBV5-8	TRBJ1-1	-	TRBD1	TGTGCCAGCAGCTTTGGGACAGGCAAGATGAACACTGAAGCTTTCTTT	CASSFGTGKMNTEAFF
TRBV6-6	TRBJ1-1	-	TRBD1	TGTGCCAGCAGTACCGGGACAGGGGTCACTGAAGCTTTCTTT	CASSTGTGVTEAFF
TRBV5-1	TRBJ2-3	-	-	TGCGCCAGCAGCTTACCAGGGGGCACAGATACGCAGTATTTT	CASSLPGGTDTQYF
TRBV5-1	TRBJ2-7	-	TRBD2	TGCGCCAGCAGCGTTGCTAGCGGGATTTACGAGCAGTACTTC	CASSVASGIYEQYF
TRBV6-1	TRBJ1-2	-	TRBD1	TGTGCCAGCAGACCCGACAGGGGCCATGGCTACACCTTC	CASRPDRGHGYTF
TRBV7-9	TRBJ1-4	-	-	TGTGCCGCTACTAAGCCCGGGTATGAAAAACTGTTTTTT	CAATKPGYEKLFF
TRBV9	TRBJ1-1	few	TRBD1	TGTGCCAGCAGCGTAGGGACAGGGTTGCTGAACACTGAAGCTTTCTTT	CASSVGTGLLNTEAFF
TRBV21-1	TRBJ2-2	-	-	-	CASSKVPWGQGASNTGELFF
TRBV7-8	TRBJ2-1	-	TRBD2	TGTGCCAGCAGCCTCTGGACTAGCGGGAGCTCCCTCAATGAGCAGTTCTTC	CASSLWTSGSSLNEQFF
TRBV7-6	TRBJ2-7	-	-	TGTGCCAGCAGCTACCCACCGGGACGTGTTACCTACGAGCAGTACTTC	CASSYPPGRVTYEQYF
TRBV5-1	TRBJ1-4	-	-	TGCGCCAGCAGCTTGGCCTGGGGGGTTAATGAAAAACTGTTTTTT	CASSLAWGVNEKLFF
TRBV7-8	TRBJ2-3	-	-	TGTGCCAGCAGCTTAGGACAGACAGTATCCACAGATACGCAGTATTTT	CASSLGQTVSTDTQYF
TRBV14	TRBJ1-4	-	-	TGTGCCAGCAGCCCTGCGACCGCACCGTTCGGGGCAACTAATGAAAAACTGTTTTTT	CASSPATAPFGATNEKLFF
TRBV13	TRBJ2-5	-	TRBD1	TGTGCCAGCAGCATTCAACAGGGGCAAGAGACCCAGTACTTC	CASSIQQGQETQYF
TRBV10-3	TRBJ2-3	-	-	TGTGCCACGTCGACGCTAGATACGCAGTATTTT	CATSTLDTQYF
TRBV30	TRBJ1-6	few	TRBD1	TGTGCCTGGAGGTGGGACGGGACAGGGGATTCACCCCTCCACTTT	CAWRWDGTGDSPLHF
TRBV5-1	TRBJ2-5	few	TRBD2	TGCGCCAGCCTCCACGGGGGGATAAGGGGAGAGACCCAGTACTTC	CASLHGGIRGETQYF
TRBV19	TRBJ2-3	-	TRBD2	TGTGCCAGTAGTACACTAGCGGGGGGGATCGAGGGGCAGTATTTT	CASSTLAGGIEGQYF
TRBV7-7	TRBJ2-5	-	TRBD1	TGTGCCAGCAGTAGCAGGACAGGGGAAGAGACCCAGTACTTC	CASSSRTGEETQYF
TRBV30	TRBJ1-1	-	-	TGTGCCTGGAGTGTGTCGGGGAGGACTGAAGCTTTCTTT	CAWSVSGRTEAFF
TRBV19	TRBJ2-5	-	TRBD2	TGTGCCAGTACCGTTGGCCCCGGGAGGGAGACCCAGTACTTC	CASTVGPGRETQYF
TRBV5-4	TRBJ2-5	-	-	TGTGCCAGCAGCCCCCTGGGGTTACGGGAGACCCAGTACTTC	CASSPLGLRETQYF
TRBV9	TRBJ1-1	few	-	TGTGCCAGCAGCTCGCAGGGAGGCACTGAAGCTTTCTTT	CASSSQGGTEAFF
TRBV30	TRBJ1-2	-	-	TGTGCCTGGAAACTTGGGATCCTAACAAACTATGGCTACACCTTC	CAWKLGILTNYGYTF
TRBV6-5	TRBJ1-5	-	-	TGTGCCAGCAGTTCCGCTTGGGCCCAGCCCCAGCATTTT	CASSSAWAQPQHF
TRBV30	TRBJ2-1	-	-	TGTGCCTGGAGCCCCGCCGGCCCCAACAATGAGCAGTTCTTC	CAWSPAGPNNEQFF
TRBV5-1	TRBJ1-5	-	-	TGCGCCAGCAGCGCGCAGGGAATAGGTCAGCCCCAGCATTTT	CASSAQGIGQPQHF
TRBV7-9	TRBJ1-3	-	-	TGTGCCAGCAGCTTAGCTGGTGCGGGAAACACCATATATTTT	CASSLAGAGNTIYF
TRBV7-2	TRBJ2-3	once	TRBD2	TGTGCCAGCAGCTTAGAGGGACTAGCGGGAGAGGTGGCAGATACGCAGTATTTT	CASSLEGLAGEVADTQYF
TRBV5-1	TRBJ1-4	once	TRBD1	TGCGCCAGCAAACTGAGAGCAGGGGGTAATGAAAAACTGTTTTTT	CASKLRAGGNEKLFF
TRBV2	TRBJ2-7	-	TRBD2	TGTGCCGTCGGGGTAGCGGGGGGTTACGAGCAGTACTTC	CAVGVAGGYEQYF
TRBV18	TRBJ1-1	-	-	TGTGCCAGCTCACCAAGCGGAAACGTCTACACTGAAGCTTTCTTT	CASSPSGNVYTEAFF
TRBV10-2	TRBJ2-2	once	-	TGCGCCAGCAGTGAGAGGTCAAACACCGGGGAGCTGTTTTTT	CASSERSNTGELFF
TRBV28	TRBJ1-2	-	-	TGTGCCAGCAGTTTACCCCATGGCTACACCTTC	CASSLPHGYTF
TRBV25-1	TRBJ2-3	once	-	TGTGCCAGCAGTGAATCACTGACAGGGAGGAAGGCCACAGATACGCAGTATTTT	CASSESLTGRKATDTQYF